The 11 T cell receptor beta chains presented below share a single source sample, sequenced in a study of vaccination and CD4 T cells after COVID-19. The treatment denotes: approximately nine-day PBMC culture with coronavirus spike peptide pools or control peptides (ViraFEST assay). The unexposed donor provided CD4+ T cells, which were taken before the COVID-19 pandemic (2011-2018). An Oncomine TCR Beta short-read assay was used to sequence the DNA from cultured CD4+ T cells. Once CD4+ T cells had been cultured, genomic DNA was extracted from them. TCRdb ran MiXCR on the PCR reads and lists one entry per CDR3 protein. The sample yields under 11,000 distinct CDR3 sequences, approximately 30% seen once. These receptors' targets are unknown. Source material: CD4+ T cells from blood, cultured in vitro. Receptors originate from a human donor in good health.

In its sample, this clonotype was seen a few times. V usage is TRBV21-1 and J usage is TRBJ1-2; the tabulated D call, TRBD1, remains unverified against the DNA. TRBV21-1 is a known pseudogene. The CDR3 is 12 residues long. The CDR3 DNA reads TGTGCCAGCAGGGAACAGGGCTATGGCTACACCTTC. It is translated as CASREQGYGYTF.

The CDR3 DNA reads TGTGCCAGCAGTTTGGGGCAGACAACCTACGAGCAGTACTTC. Translating it yields CASSLGQTTYEQYF. The chain recombines TRBV6-5 with TRBJ2-7; a weak D match, TRBD1 (5 bases). The germline gives CDR1 MNHEY, CDR2 SVGAGI. Trimming stripped 4 bases from V and 2 bases from J, with 12 bases between. The CDR3 consists of 14 residues.

The chain links TRBV6-2 or TRBV6-3 to TRBJ2-3; D is uncertain. CDR1 is MNHEY, CDR2 SVGEGT, per germline. Trimming stripped 2 bases from V and 6 bases from J, with 15 bases between. This CDR3 comprises 15 residues. CDR3 nucleotides: TGTGCCAGCAGTTACCCCGCCTCCGTCGGGGATACGCAGTATTTT. Its translation: CASSYPASVGDTQYF.

V usage is TRBV28 and J usage is TRBJ1-6, with TRBD1 matching over 7 bases. The CDR3 runs to 14 residues. Germline V gene lookup returns CDR1 MDHEN and CDR2 SYDVKM. Unmatched junction bases numbered 12, after V lost 10 bases and J lost 9 bases. CDR3: CAIRQGTDSSPLHF. For the CDR3, the DNA is TGTGCCATCCGACAGGGAACGGATAGTTCACCCCTCCACTTT.

The chain links TRBV11-2 to TRBJ2-7, with a weak D call TRBD2 (5 bases). The CDR3 sequence is 15 residues long. The V end lost 6 bases, the J end lost 5 bases, and 20 bases lay between the germline ends. Germline V lookup: CDR1 SGHAT, CDR2 FQNNGV. Written as DNA, the CDR3 is TGTGCCAGCAGAACGTCATCCGGGAAGATTCACGAGCAGTACTTC. It codes for CASRTSSGKIHEQYF.

On this clonotype itself: This may arise from a read error, as a much more abundant clone is one base away. The chain has TRBV6-1 and TRBJ1-5; D is possibly TRBD1 (6 bases). Germline CDR1 and CDR2: MNHNS and SASEGT. The CDR3 extends over 16 amino acids. V lost 4 bases, J lost 9 bases, and 22 bases lay in between. In DNA, the CDR3 is TGTGCCAGCAGTGCCACTCCAACAGGGTCGGGTCGGCCCCAGCATTTT. Its protein product is CASSATPTGSGRPQHF.

The V call is TRBV6-2 or TRBV6-3, the J call TRBJ2-7; 8 bases agree with TRBD1. V gave up 1 base and J gave up 2 bases; unmatched junction bases: 7. CDR3 length equals 16 residues. The V gene's germline CDR1 is MNHEY and CDR2 SVGEGT. The CDR3 coding sequence is TGTGCCAGCAGTTACTGGCGACAGGGGTTGACCTACGAGCAGTACTTC. As protein: CASSYWRQGLTYEQYF.

This rearrangement joins TRBV12-3 or TRBV12-4 to TRBJ2-6; D is uncertain. The CDR3 extends over 18 amino acids. Between the trimmed V and J ends, which lost 3 bases and 4 bases, there was a span of 19 bases. The CDR3 loop is CASSFQPGLERGANVLTF. CDR3 bases: TGTGCCAGCAGTTTTCAGCCCGGTCTCGAGAGAGGGGCCAACGTCCTGACTTTC.

This clonotype turned up a few times. V and J are TRBV6-2 or TRBV6-3 and TRBJ2-4, with 10 bases lining up with TRBD2. The CDR3 extends over 14 amino acids. Looked up from germline, CDR1 is MNHEY and CDR2 is SVGEGT. V gave up 7 bases and J gave up 8 bases; unmatched junction bases: 8. In DNA form, the CDR3 reads TGTGCCAGCAAAGCTAGCGGGAGTATGTACATTCAGTACTTC. Its protein product is CASKASGSMYIQYF.

This clonotype is medium-sized within its sample. This chain links TRBV10-3 with TRBJ2-7; the match to TRBD2 covers 7 bases. Germline V lookup: CDR1 ENHRY, CDR2 SYGVKD. This CDR3 spans 14 amino acids. V lost 10 bases, J lost 0 bases, and 9 bases stayed unmatched. The CDR3, as DNA: TGTGCCACCTTTTCTAGCGGATCCTCCTACGAGCAGTACTTC. It codes for CATFSSGSSYEQYF.

This clonotype was picked up one time. This rearrangement joins TRBV29-1 to TRBJ2-2; the D gene is possibly TRBD2 (5 bases). This CDR3 region has 13 residues. Trimming removed 5 bases at V and 2 bases at J, with 9 bases between. Germline CDR1 and CDR2: SQVTM and ANQGSEA. For the CDR3, the DNA is TGCAGCGTTTCGGGGTCCAACACCGGGGAGCTGTTTTTT. This encodes CSVSGSNTGELFF.